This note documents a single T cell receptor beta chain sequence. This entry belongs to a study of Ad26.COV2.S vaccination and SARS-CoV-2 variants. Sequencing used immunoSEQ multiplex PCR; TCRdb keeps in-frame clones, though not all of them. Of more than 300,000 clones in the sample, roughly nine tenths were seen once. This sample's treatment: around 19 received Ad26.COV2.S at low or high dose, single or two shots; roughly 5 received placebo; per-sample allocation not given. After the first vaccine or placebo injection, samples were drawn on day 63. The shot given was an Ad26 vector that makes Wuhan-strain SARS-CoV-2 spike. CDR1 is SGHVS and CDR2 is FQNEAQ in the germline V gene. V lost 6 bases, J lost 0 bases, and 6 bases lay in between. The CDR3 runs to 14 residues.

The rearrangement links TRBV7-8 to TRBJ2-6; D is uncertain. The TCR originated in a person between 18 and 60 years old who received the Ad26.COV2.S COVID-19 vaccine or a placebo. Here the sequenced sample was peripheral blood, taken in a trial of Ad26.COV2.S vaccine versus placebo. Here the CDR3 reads CASSHSSGANVLTF. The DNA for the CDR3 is TGTGCCAGCAGTCATTCCTCTGGGGCCAACGTCCTGACTTTC.